The 21 T cell receptor beta chains listed next were all sequenced from one sample in a study of CD8 T cells in Susac syndrome. An input of roughly 0.5 to 1 ug of RNA was subjected to reverse transcription using random hexamers. TCRdb re-analysed the immunoSEQ multiplex PCR reads in MiXCR, keeping a single row per CDR3 protein. Of roughly 200,000 distinct CDR3 sequences in the sample, 95% are singletons; the top ten hold 0.082%. The sequenced material came from CD4+ T cells from PBMCs. The receptor source for this set is a human donor with multiple sclerosis.

The V call is TRBV18, the J call TRBJ2-5, with D unclear. Germline values: CDR1 KGHSH, CDR2 LQKENI. Trimming removed 0 bases at V and 1 base at J, with 6 bases between. The CDR3 is 14 residues long. The CDR3 nucleotides are TGTGCCAGCTCACCACCGTCAGCCCAAGAGACCCAGTACTTC. Its protein is CASSPPSAQETQYF. Drawing the rest from reference TRBV18 and TRBJ2-5, the complete variable domain is NAGVMQNPRHLVRRRGQEARLRCSPMKGHSHVYWYRQLPEEGLKFMVYLQKENIIDESGMPKERFSAEFPKEGPSILRIQQVVRGDSAAYFCASSPPSAQETQYFGPGTRLLVL.

J is TRBJ2-4 and V is TRBV7-9, with TRBD2 as a possible D gene (5 bases). CDR1 SEHNR and CDR2 FQNEAQ come from the germline V gene (reference sequence). The CDR3 has 16 residues. The germline V and J ends were trimmed by 4 bases and 7 bases, with 20 bases remaining between them. The CDR3 is CASSSLIIGGMNIQYF. The CDR3 DNA reads as TGTGCCAGCAGCTCCCTTATAATAGGAGGAATGAACATTCAGTACTTC.

This clonotype has just one count. The J gene is TRBJ2-1, the V gene TRBV29-1; 12 bases match TRBD2. CDR3 length: 15 amino acids. Germline CDR1 reads SQVTM; CDR2 reads ANQGSEA. V was clipped by 4 bases and J by 2 bases; unmatched bases: 3. The CDR3 protein is CSVATSGGPYNEQFF. CDR3 coding DNA: TGCAGCGTTGCTACTAGCGGGGGGCCCTACAATGAGCAGTTCTTC.

V gene TRBV20-1 combines with J gene TRBJ2-2; 7 nucleotides line up with TRBD2. CDR1 is DFQATT and CDR2 is SNEGSKA in the germline V gene (reference sequence). J was trimmed by 1 base and V by 0 bases; bases with no gene match: 2. The CDR3 is 15 residues long. CDR3 loop: CSARESGENTGELFF. CDR3 sequence (DNA): TGCAGTGCTAGAGAGAGCGGGGAGAACACCGGGGAGCTGTTTTTT.

This clonotype was found once. V and J are TRBV10-3 and TRBJ1-2; 7 positions agree with TRBD1. The V gene end was trimmed by 4 bases and the J gene end by 4 bases; junction bases not matched to a gene: 0. CDR3 length equals 12 residues. Germline values: CDR1 ENHRY, CDR2 SYGVKD. The CDR3 nucleotides are TGTGCCATCAGTGCAGGGGGCTATGGCTACACCTTC. It codes for CAISAGGYGYTF.

This chain uses TRBV30 with TRBJ2-1, with D unresolved. This CDR3 is 11 amino acids long. With 0 bases removed from V and 9 bases from J, the gap between germline ends came to 6 bases. Germline CDR1 and CDR2: GTSNPN and SVGIG (reference sequence). Written as DNA, the CDR3 is TGTGCCTGGAGTGTACTCGGTGAGCAGTTCTTC. This codes for CAWSVLGEQFF.

J is TRBJ2-5 and V is TRBV10-2; D is perhaps TRBD2 (7 bases). The germline V gene has CDR1 WSHSY and CDR2 SAAADI. Trimming pared 8 bases from V and 4 bases from J, leaving 14 bases between. This CDR3 comprises 13 residues. The CDR3 nucleotides read TGCGCCAGCGGGGGGGCCTATCGAGAGACCCAGTACTTC. Encoded protein: CASGGAYRETQYF.

CDR3 protein: CASSQRDTNSPLHF. Here the CDR3 DNA reads TGTGCCAGCAGTCAACGGGACACTAATTCACCCCTCCACTTT. The chain combines TRBV12-3 or TRBV12-4 with TRBJ1-6; the D gene is possibly TRBD1 (6 bases). V lost 5 bases to trimming and J lost 6 bases, with 11 bases between them. The CDR3 runs 14 residues.

The V and J genes are TRBV5-6 and TRBJ2-1; 10 bases are a match to TRBD2. The CDR3 runs 15 residues. Unmatched junction bases numbered 4, after V lost 4 bases and J lost 3 bases. Germline V gives CDR1 SGHDT, CDR2 YYEEEE. The CDR3 protein is CASSLAGVHYNEQFF. CDR3 coding DNA: TGTGCCAGCAGCCTAGCGGGGGTGCACTACAATGAGCAGTTCTTC.

This chain links TRBV5-6 with TRBJ1-3; a possible D gene is TRBD1 (5 bases). Trimming left V 2 bases short and J 8 bases short, with 11 bases between. This CDR3 has 13 amino acids. CDR1 and CDR2 from the germline V gene are SGHDT and YYEEEE. The CDR3 DNA is TGTGCCAGCAGCTTCGACAGAGGAGACACCATATATTTT. The encoded protein is CASSFDRGDTIYF.

This chain uses TRBV5-1 with TRBJ1-5; weak D call: TRBD1 (6 bases). Trimming cost V 4 bases and J 6 bases, with 14 bases left between them. Looked up from germline, CDR1 is SGHRS and CDR2 is YFSETQ. This CDR3 spans 14 amino acids. The CDR3 is CASSPTGARQPQHF. In DNA form, the CDR3 reads TGCGCCAGCAGCCCGACGGGGGCTCGTCAGCCCCAGCATTTT.

The rearrangement links TRBV29-1 to TRBJ2-1; TRBD1 aligns across 10 bases. Per the germline V gene, CDR1 is SQVTM and CDR2 is ANQGSEA. The CDR3 covers 13 residues. J was trimmed by 4 bases and V by 5 bases; bases with no gene match: 2. The CDR3 sequence is CSVRDRGYNEQFF. CDR3 bases: TGCAGCGTTCGGGACAGGGGATACAATGAGCAGTTCTTC.

The genes are TRBV15 and TRBJ2-6; D is undetermined. The CDR3 runs 16 residues. The germline V gene has CDR1 LNHNV and CDR2 YYDKDF (reference sequence). Trimming shortened V by 1 base and J by 0 bases, and 7 bases separated the two germline ends. The CDR3: CATSRGSDSGANVLTF. CDR3 DNA sequence: TGTGCCACCAGCAGAGGGTCTGACTCTGGGGCCAACGTCCTGACTTTC.

The V gene is TRBV7-3, the J gene TRBJ2-5; the D gene could be TRBD1 or TRBD2 (5 bases each). Germline V gene lookup returns CDR1 SGHTA and CDR2 FQGTGA. Trimming took off 5 bases at V and 5 bases at J, with 12 bases between the two ends. The CDR3 is made up of 13 amino acids. The DNA for the CDR3 is TGTGCCAGCAGCCGAGGGGTAGGGGAGACCCAGTACTTC. This sequence encodes CASSRGVGETQYF.

CDR3 residues: CSVVSGVTNTGELFF. In DNA, the CDR3 is TGCAGCGTTGTTTCAGGAGTTACGAACACCGGGGAGCTGTTTTTT. This chain joins TRBV29-1 and TRBJ2-2; D remains unclear. This CDR3 has 15 amino acids. V was shortened by 4 bases and J by 0 bases, with 12 bases between the two germline ends. Germline CDR1 reads SQVTM; CDR2 reads ANQGSEA.

The rearrangement joins TRBV29-1 to TRBJ2-5, with D maybe TRBD2 (6 bases). Germline V gene lookup returns CDR1 SQVTM and CDR2 ANQGSEA. V was cut by 4 bases and J by 3 bases, with 9 bases left in between. This CDR3 is 12 amino acids long. CDR3 sequence: CSVAGGEETQYF. In DNA form, the CDR3 reads TGCAGCGTTGCGGGCGGGGAAGAGACCCAGTACTTC. Full variable domain (rest looked up from reference TRBV29-1 and TRBJ2-5): SAVISQKPSRDICQRGTSLTIQCQVDSQVTMMFWYRQQPGQSLTLIATANQGSEATYESGFVIDKFPISRPNLTFSTLTVSNMSPEDSSIYLCSVAGGEETQYFGPGTRLLVL.

This sequence joins TRBV9 and TRBJ2-2; the D gene is possibly TRBD2 (6 bases). The germline V gene has CDR1 SGDLS and CDR2 YYNGEE. The CDR3 extends over 15 amino acids. The V and J ends lost 2 bases and 6 bases respectively, with 14 bases between them. The CDR3 DNA is TGTGCCAGCAGCGTCATCAGGACGGGGGCCGGGGAGCTGTTTTTT. Translated, it gives CASSVIRTGAGELFF.

The chain uses TRBV3-1 and TRBJ1-1, with D hard to call. The germline V and J ends were trimmed by 4 bases and 0 bases, with 9 bases remaining between them. Germline assignment: CDR1 LGHDT and CDR2 YNNKEL (reference sequence). There are 14 residues in the CDR3. The CDR3 nucleotides are TGTGCCAGCAGCCCTGGACCCGTGAACACTGAAGCTTTCTTT. Amino acids: CASSPGPVNTEAFF.

The chain links TRBV18 to TRBJ1-2, with 8 nucleotides matching TRBD1. Germline loops: CDR1 KGHSH, CDR2 LQKENI. CDR3 length: 14 amino acids. Germline trimming cut 3 bases from V and 8 bases from J; bases unmatched to any gene: 8. CDR3 amino acids: CASSPQDRVNGYTF. DNA for the CDR3: TGTGCCAGCTCACCGCAGGACAGGGTTAACGGCTACACCTTC.

The rearrangement links TRBV7-9 to TRBJ2-1; 9 bases align to TRBD1. From germline, CDR1 is SEHNR and CDR2 FQNEAQ (reference sequence). The CDR3 extends over 15 amino acids. Trimming cost V 3 bases and J 10 bases; bases outside gene matches: 10. The CDR3 sequence is CASSLGQGGVGEQFF. CDR3 in DNA: TGTGCCAGCAGCTTGGGACAGGGAGGCGTGGGAGAGCAGTTCTTC.

The chain links TRBV29-1 to TRBJ1-3, with no clear D. Germline loops: CDR1 SQVTM, CDR2 ANQGSEA. The CDR3 totals 14 residues. Trimming shortened V by 7 bases and J by 0 bases, and 13 bases separated the two germline ends. For the CDR3, the DNA is TGCAGCGCTTCAGACCCGACCTCTGGAAACACCATATATTTT. This encodes CSASDPTSGNTIYF.